The 28 T cell receptor beta chains in this list originate from one sample, sequenced in a study of T cells in Graves' hyperthyroidism and ophthalmopathy. RNA transcripts provided the source from which TCR beta CDR3 regions were amplified. TCR CDR3 regions were first amplified by RT-PCR with HTBI primers. From the multiplex PCR reads, TCRdb called clonotypes with MiXCR, one entry per CDR3 protein. The table lists some 770,000 distinct CDR3 sequences, about 17% of them singletons, with about 8.4% in the top ten. Sequences were obtained from blood. All receptors come from a man aged 18 to 30 with Graves' hyperthyroidism.

On this clonotype itself: A much larger clone lies a single base off, so this may be a read error. This CDR3 is missing its conserved last phenylalanine or tryptophan, likely due to a read error. In DNA, the CDR3 is TGTGCCAGCAGCTTGGGGACTTCTTTCTACGAGCAGTACCTC. Its protein product is CASSLGTSFYEQYL. The chain combines TRBV7-2 with TRBJ2-7, with D possibly matching TRBD2 (6 bases). This CDR3 has 14 residues. The germline V gene has CDR1 SGHTA and CDR2 FQGNSA. Trimming removed 3 bases at V and 3 bases at J, with 12 bases between.

The chain joins TRBV29-1 to TRBJ2-3, with D perhaps TRBD1 or TRBD2 (6 bases each). The length of the CDR3 is 14 residues. Trimming shortened V by 6 bases and J by 2 bases, and 15 bases separated the two germline ends. The germline CDR1 and CDR2 sequences are SQVTM and ANQGSEA. The CDR3 sequence is CSVVRGGITDTQYF. The DNA of the CDR3 is TGCAGCGTAGTCCGAGGGGGGATCACAGATACGCAGTATTTT.

The rearrangement joins TRBV5-8 to TRBJ2-5; maybe TRBD2 (6 bases). CDR1 is SGHTS and CDR2 is YDEGEE in the germline V gene. CDR3 size: 15 residues. The V and J ends lost 4 bases and 5 bases respectively, with 18 bases between them. The CDR3 here is CASSTLTSIEETQYF. In DNA, the CDR3 is TGTGCCAGCAGCACCCTGACTAGTATTGAGGAGACCCAGTACTTC.

This clonotype was seen ten or more times. The rearrangement joins TRBV20-1 to TRBJ2-3, with D perhaps assigned TRBD1 or TRBD2 (5 bases each). The CDR3 runs 14 residues. Trimming took off 2 bases at V and 0 bases at J, with 9 bases between the two ends. Per germline, CDR1 DFQATT and CDR2 SNEGSKA (reference sequence). The CDR3 loop reads CSARTRDSTDTQYF. The CDR3 bases are TGCAGTGCTAGAACCCGGGACAGCACAGATACGCAGTATTTT.

A word on this clonotype: This may come from a read error, since a much larger clone is one base off. The J gene is TRBJ2-1, the V gene TRBV20-1; the match to TRBD2 covers 9 bases. CDR3 length: 15 amino acids. After removal of 1 base from V and 5 bases from J, the junction contained 6 bases not matched to a gene. Germline V gene data show CDR1 as DFQATT and CDR2 as SNEGSKA (reference sequence). In DNA form, the CDR3 reads TGCAGTGCTAGAGGGTTTCTAGCGGGAAACAATGAGCAGTTCTTC. It translates to CSARGFLAGNNEQFF.

This clonotype was counted ten times or more. The chain links TRBV18 to TRBJ2-6, with D maybe TRBD1 (6 bases). The ends were cut back, 0 bases at V and 0 bases at J, with 9 bases in the middle. The germline V gene encodes CDR1 KGHSH and CDR2 LQKENI. This CDR3 is 17 amino acids long. For the CDR3, the DNA is TGTGCCAGCTCACCACCAACAGGGCCCTCTGGGGCCAACGTCCTGACTTTC. Protein product: CASSPPTGPSGANVLTF.

This clonotype was seen a few times. The chain combines TRBV27 with TRBJ2-2; weak D call: TRBD1 (6 bases). CDR1 and CDR2 (germline): MNHEY, SMNVEV (reference sequence). The CDR3 runs to 15 residues. The ends were cut back, 2 bases at V and 5 bases at J, with 12 bases in the middle. The CDR3 bases are TGTGCCAGCAGTTTAGAGGGGGTTGGAACCGGGGAGCTGTTTTTT. This encodes CASSLEGVGTGELFF.

This clonotype was counted only a few times. V usage is TRBV11-2 and J usage is TRBJ1-6; weak D call: TRBD1 (5 bases). The CDR3 is made up of 16 amino acids. Germline assignment: CDR1 SGHAT and CDR2 FQNNGV. Trimming took off 3 bases at V and 10 bases at J, with 19 bases between the two ends. CDR3 amino acids: CASSFLHRRGKSPLHF. CDR3 in DNA: TGTGCCAGCAGCTTTCTTCATCGGAGGGGAAAATCACCCCTCCACTTT. The entire variable domain, with the rest obtained from reference TRBV11-2 and TRBJ1-6, is as follows: EAGVAQSPRYKIIEKRQSVAFWCNPISGHATLYWYQQILGQGPKLLIQFQNNGVVDDSQLPKDRFSAERLKGVDSTLKIQPAKLEDSAVYLCASSFLHRRGKSPLHFGNGTRLTVT.

This clonotype was counted ten times or more. The chain recombines TRBV5-6 with TRBJ1-2; TRBD1 might be the D (6 bases). V was clipped by 6 bases and J by 1 base, with 10 bases between them. This CDR3 has 13 residues. Germline assignment: CDR1 SGHDT and CDR2 YYEEEE. This CDR3 is CASTRGLNYGYTF. Here the CDR3 DNA reads TGTGCCAGCACCAGGGGCCTTAACTATGGCTACACCTTC. The full variable domain, with the rest looked up from reference TRBV5-6 and TRBJ1-2, is DAGVTQSPTHLIKTRGQQVTLRCSPKSGHDTVSWYQQALGQGPQFIFQYYEEEERQRGNFPDRFSGHQFPNYSSELNVNALLLGDSALYLCASTRGLNYGYTFGSGTRLTVV.

V and J are TRBV19 and TRBJ2-7; tentative D call: TRBD1 (6 bases). This CDR3 has 13 residues. Trimming pared 5 bases from V and 4 bases from J, leaving 12 bases between. In germline, CDR1 is LNHDA, CDR2 SQIVND (reference sequence). The CDR3 reads CASSEQGWYEQYF. The CDR3 DNA is TGTGCCAGTAGTGAACAGGGTTGGTACGAGCAGTACTTC.

This clonotype was detected a few times. The chain employs TRBV3-1 and TRBJ2-4, with D unclear. CDR1 and CDR2 from the germline V gene are LGHDT and YNNKEL (reference sequence). CDR3 size: 15 residues. V dropped 2 bases and J dropped 3 bases, with 11 bases sitting between them. The CDR3 DNA follows: TGTGCCAGCAGCCAAATCTCAGCGCACAAAAACATTCAGTACTTC. Translated: CASSQISAHKNIQYF.

The genes are TRBV7-9 and TRBJ2-1, with 10 bases fitting TRBD2. The CDR3 loop spans 15 amino acids. Germline lookup yields CDR1 SEHNR and CDR2 FQNEAQ (reference sequence). The ends lost 5 bases at V and 7 bases at J; junction bases unmatched: 8. CDR3 loop: CASSPSPAGGNEQFF. In nucleotides, the CDR3 is TGTGCCAGCAGCCCCTCTCCAGCGGGAGGGAATGAGCAGTTCTTC.

The V call is TRBV3-1, the J call TRBJ2-5; 8 nucleotides line up with TRBD1. The J segment lost 5 bases and the V segment lost 3 bases, leaving 5 bases of the junction unmatched. Germline CDR1 LGHDT, CDR2 YNNKEL (reference sequence). The CDR3 is 14 amino acids. CDR3 in amino acids: CASSHFRGRETQYF. The CDR3 bases are TGTGCCAGCAGCCATTTCAGGGGGCGGGAGACCCAGTACTTC.

This clonotype was recorded many times. This sequence joins TRBV28 and TRBJ2-5; TRBD2 matches at 8 bases. Unmatched junction bases numbered 21, after V lost 6 bases and J lost 3 bases. This CDR3 spans 19 amino acids. The germline V gene encodes CDR1 MDHEN and CDR2 SYDVKM. The CDR3 bases are TGTGCCAGCAGCACCGGGGGGGAAGTTTGGGGAATCAAAAAAGAGACCCAGTACTTC. Residues: CASSTGGEVWGIKKETQYF.

This clonotype showed up just a few times. The chain is built from TRBV5-6 and TRBJ2-7; a possible D gene is TRBD1 (6 bases). V lost 0 bases to trimming and J lost 5 bases, with 12 bases between them. The length of the CDR3 is 14 residues. Germline assignment: CDR1 SGHDT and CDR2 YYEEEE. CDR3 region: CASSLGGPQDEQYF. CDR3 bases: TGTGCCAGCAGCTTGGGGGGGCCTCAGGACGAGCAGTACTTC.

The rearrangement uses TRBV7-8 and TRBJ2-1, with no clear D. V was pared by 6 bases and J by 2 bases, with 17 bases between. This CDR3 has 16 amino acids. Germline V lookup: CDR1 SGHVS, CDR2 FQNEAQ. CDR3 region: CASRETGWQPYNEQFF. In nucleotides, the CDR3 is TGTGCCAGCAGGGAAACGGGTTGGCAGCCCTACAATGAGCAGTTCTTC.

Ten or more counts support this clonotype. This rearrangement joins TRBV2 to TRBJ2-7; D could derive from TRBD1 or TRBD2 (5 bases each). Trimming stripped 1 base from V and 3 bases from J, with 10 bases between. Looked up from germline, CDR1 is SNHLY and CDR2 is FYNNEI. CDR3 length equals 14 residues. CDR3 DNA: TGTGCCAGCAGTGAAGACGGGGCTGGCTACGAGCAGTACTTC. As protein: CASSEDGAGYEQYF. The full variable domain, in which reference TRBV2 and TRBJ2-7 provide the parts outside the CDR3, is EPEVTQTPSHQVTQMGQEVILRCVPISNHLYFYWYRQILGQKVEFLVSFYNNEISEKSEIFDDQFSVERPDGSNFTLKIRSTKLEDSAMYFCASSEDGAGYEQYFGPGTRLTVT.

The table lists this clonotype with a few counts. This chain joins TRBV6-1 and TRBJ2-2; D is unclear. V lost 7 bases and J lost 4, with 10 bases in between. Germline loops: CDR1 MNHNS, CDR2 SASEGT. The CDR3 sequence is 13 residues long. The CDR3 bases are TGTGCCAGCAAGATAGGAGTCACCGGGGAGCTGTTTTTT. Its protein product is CASKIGVTGELFF.

This clonotype was recorded many times. This rearrangement joins TRBV27 to TRBJ2-7; 9 bases match TRBD1. Germline V CDR1 and CDR2: MNHEY, SMNVEV (reference sequence). This CDR3 has 16 residues. V lost 5 bases, J lost 2 bases, and 10 bases stayed unmatched. The CDR3 sequence is CASSPSDRGIPYEQYF. The CDR3 region has the DNA TGTGCCAGCAGTCCCTCGGACAGGGGCATACCCTACGAGCAGTACTTC.

The rearrangement links TRBV29-1 to TRBJ2-7, with D tentatively TRBD1 (7 bases). The length of the CDR3 is 13 residues. The V gene lost 3 bases and the J gene lost 0 bases, with 9 bases spanning the gap. Germline V gene data show CDR1 as SQVTM and CDR2 as ANQGSEA. The DNA for the CDR3 is TGCAGCGTTGAGCAGGGGGGCTCCTACGAGCAGTACTTC. Amino acid sequence: CSVEQGGSYEQYF.

This clonotype was seen more than once but under ten times. V is TRBV4-1 and J is TRBJ1-1, with 9 bases that match TRBD1. The CDR3 has 16 amino acids. V was pared by 4 bases and J by 1 base, with 7 bases of the junction left unmatched. Germline V gives CDR1 MGHRA, CDR2 YSYEKL. The DNA for the CDR3 is TGCGCCAGCAGCCCCGGGAGGGGACAGGGGAACACTGAAGCTTTCTTT. Translating gives CASSPGRGQGNTEAFF.

At least ten counts were recorded for this clonotype. CDR3 in amino acids: CASSLIGPVELYEQYF. CDR3 nucleotides: TGTGCCAGCAGTTTGATAGGACCCGTCGAGCTCTACGAGCAGTACTTC. The rearrangement joins TRBV28 to TRBJ2-7; D is ambiguous. Trimming took 3 bases from V and 3 from J, leaving 18 bases between them. This CDR3 spans 16 amino acids. CDR1 is MDHEN and CDR2 is SYDVKM in the germline V gene. Full variable domain (rest looked up from reference TRBV28 and TRBJ2-7): DVKVTQSSRYLVKRTGEKVFLECVQDMDHENMFWYRQDPGLGLRLIYFSYDVKMKEKGDIPEGYSVSREKKERFSLILESASTNQTSMYLCASSLIGPVELYEQYFGPGTRLTVT.

This clonotype was detected many times. The CDR3 is CSVTTLAISSYNEQFF. The CDR3, as DNA: TGCAGCGTAACGACTTTAGCGATAAGCTCCTACAATGAGCAGTTCTTC. The chain has TRBV29-1 and TRBJ2-1; a weak D match, TRBD2 (5 bases). Germline V gene data show CDR1 as SQVTM and CDR2 as ANQGSEA. Trimming removed 6 bases at V and 0 bases at J, with 18 bases between. The CDR3 is 16 amino acids.

This clonotype came up many times. This rearrangement joins TRBV25-1 to TRBJ2-7; D perhaps matches TRBD1 (7 bases). From germline, CDR1 is MGHDK and CDR2 SYGVNS. CDR3 length: 14 amino acids. Trimming pared 1 base from V and 4 bases from J, leaving 11 bases between. The CDR3 DNA reads as TGTGCCAGCAGTGAATCTCAGGGGGGATACGAGCAGTACTTC. Its protein is CASSESQGGYEQYF.

This clonotype came up many times. V gene TRBV7-8 combines with J gene TRBJ2-7; a weak D match, TRBD1 (6 bases). Germline V gene sequence: CDR1 SGHVS, CDR2 FQNEAQ. The length of the CDR3 is 14 residues. Trimming pared 5 bases from V and 2 bases from J, leaving 13 bases between. The CDR3 DNA is TGTGCCAGCAGCCTAACAGGGCCCGCCTACGAGCAGTACTTC. The encoded protein is CASSLTGPAYEQYF.

This clonotype has at least ten counts. The V call is TRBV2, the J call TRBJ2-1; D is unclear. Germline CDR1 reads SNHLY; CDR2 reads FYNNEI. The germline V and J ends were trimmed by 4 bases and 8 bases, with 9 bases remaining between them. CDR3 length: 12 amino acids. The CDR3 DNA reads as TGTGCCAGCAGTGCGGACGTGGATGAGCAGTTCTTC. Protein product: CASSADVDEQFF.

This clonotype was observed at least ten times. This rearrangement joins TRBV7-8 to TRBJ1-5, with D perhaps matching TRBD1 (6 bases). The CDR3 is 18 residues long. Per germline, CDR1 SGHVS and CDR2 FQNEAQ. V was cut by 2 bases and J by 0 bases, with 17 bases left in between. The CDR3 reads CASSLQRTDPYSNQPQHF. The DNA of the CDR3 is TGTGCCAGCAGCTTACAACGGACAGATCCTTATAGCAATCAGCCCCAGCATTTT.

This clonotype was seen many times. The V call is TRBV18, the J call TRBJ2-1, with 14 bases that match TRBD2. Germline V gives CDR1 KGHSH, CDR2 LQKENI. V gave up 3 bases and J gave up 14 bases; unmatched junction bases: 6. CDR3 length equals 14 residues. CDR3 nucleotides: TGTGCCAGCTCACCGGGACTAGCGGGGGCTCCCGAGTTCTTC. It encodes CASSPGLAGAPEFF.